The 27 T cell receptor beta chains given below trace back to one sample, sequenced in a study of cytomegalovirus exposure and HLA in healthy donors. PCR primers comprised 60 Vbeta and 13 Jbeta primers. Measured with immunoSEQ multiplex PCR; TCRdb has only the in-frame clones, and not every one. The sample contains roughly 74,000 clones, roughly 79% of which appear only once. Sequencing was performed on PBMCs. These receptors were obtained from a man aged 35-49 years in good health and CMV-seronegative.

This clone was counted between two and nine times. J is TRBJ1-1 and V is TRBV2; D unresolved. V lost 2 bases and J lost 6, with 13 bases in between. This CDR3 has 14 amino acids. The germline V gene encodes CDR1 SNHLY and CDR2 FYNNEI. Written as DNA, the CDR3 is TGTGCCAGCAGTGAACAGGCTACATCAGCTGAAGCTTTCTTT. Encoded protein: CASSEQATSAEAFF.

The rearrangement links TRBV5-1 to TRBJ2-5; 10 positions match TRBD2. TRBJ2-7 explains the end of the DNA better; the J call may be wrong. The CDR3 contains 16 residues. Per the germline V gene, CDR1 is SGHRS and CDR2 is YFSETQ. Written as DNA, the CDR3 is TGCGCCAGCAGCGTGGGCTCCCTAGCGGGAGTTGACGAGCAGTACTTC. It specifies CASSVGSLAGVDEQYF.

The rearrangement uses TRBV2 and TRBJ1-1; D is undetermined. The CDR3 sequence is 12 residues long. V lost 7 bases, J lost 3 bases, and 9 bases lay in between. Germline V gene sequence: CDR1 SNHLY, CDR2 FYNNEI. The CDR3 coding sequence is TGTGCCAGCAAACGGAGGGACACTGAAGCTTTCTTT. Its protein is CASKRRDTEAFF.

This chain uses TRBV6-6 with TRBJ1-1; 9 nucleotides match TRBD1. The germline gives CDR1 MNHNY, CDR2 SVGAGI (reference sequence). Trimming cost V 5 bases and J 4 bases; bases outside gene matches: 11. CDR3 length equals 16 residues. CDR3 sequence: CASSTPGTGSATEAFF. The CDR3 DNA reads TGTGCCAGCAGTACACCCGGGACAGGGTCCGCCACTGAAGCTTTCTTT.

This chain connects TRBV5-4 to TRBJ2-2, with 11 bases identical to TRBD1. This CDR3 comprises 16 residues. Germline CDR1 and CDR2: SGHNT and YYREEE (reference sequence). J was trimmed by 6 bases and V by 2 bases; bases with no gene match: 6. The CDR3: CASSFLGQGVPGELFF. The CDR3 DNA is TGTGCCAGCAGCTTCCTGGGACAGGGGGTTCCCGGGGAGCTGTTTTTT.

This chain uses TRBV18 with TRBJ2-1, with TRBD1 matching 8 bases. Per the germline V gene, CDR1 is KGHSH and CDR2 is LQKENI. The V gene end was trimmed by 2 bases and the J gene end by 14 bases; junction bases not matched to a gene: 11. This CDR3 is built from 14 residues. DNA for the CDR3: TGTGCCAGCTCACCAACGTCGACCGAACAGGGGGAGTTCTTC. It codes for CASSPTSTEQGEFF.

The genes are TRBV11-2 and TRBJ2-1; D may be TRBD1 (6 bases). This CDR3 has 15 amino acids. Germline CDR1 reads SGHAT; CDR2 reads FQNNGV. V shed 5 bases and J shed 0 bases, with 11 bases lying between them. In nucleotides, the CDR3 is TGTGCCAGCAGCCAAGGACAGAGCTCCTACAATGAGCAGTTCTTC. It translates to CASSQGQSSYNEQFF.

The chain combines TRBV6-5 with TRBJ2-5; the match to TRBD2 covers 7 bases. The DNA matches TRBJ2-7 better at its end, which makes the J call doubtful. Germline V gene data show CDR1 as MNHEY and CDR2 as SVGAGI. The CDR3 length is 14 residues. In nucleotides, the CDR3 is TGTGCCAGCAGACAGAGCGGGAACGCCTACGAGCAGTACTTC. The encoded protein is CASRQSGNAYEQYF.

The CDR3 protein is CASSLAEGSYEQYF. CDR3 coding DNA: TGTGCCAGCAGCTTAGCTGAGGGATCCTACGAGCAGTACTTC. The V call is TRBV7-8, the J call TRBJ2-7; D is possibly TRBD2 (5 bases). The length of the CDR3 is 14 residues. Germline CDR1 is SGHVS and CDR2 is FQNEAQ. The germline V and J ends were trimmed by 0 bases and 1 base, with 7 bases remaining between them. Full variable domain (missing parts from reference TRBV7-8 and TRBJ2-7): GAGVSQSPRYKVAKRGQDVALRCDPISGHVSLFWYQQALGQGPEFLTYFQNEAQLDKSGLPSDRFFAERPEGSVSTLKIQRTQQEDSAVYLCASSLAEGSYEQYFGPGTRLTVT.

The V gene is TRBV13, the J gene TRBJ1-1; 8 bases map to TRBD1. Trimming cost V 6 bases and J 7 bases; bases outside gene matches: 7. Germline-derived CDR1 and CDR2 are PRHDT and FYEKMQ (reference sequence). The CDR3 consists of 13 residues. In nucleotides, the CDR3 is TGTGCCAGCAGGGGAACCGACAGGGGTGAAGCTTTCTTT. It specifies CASRGTDRGEAFF.

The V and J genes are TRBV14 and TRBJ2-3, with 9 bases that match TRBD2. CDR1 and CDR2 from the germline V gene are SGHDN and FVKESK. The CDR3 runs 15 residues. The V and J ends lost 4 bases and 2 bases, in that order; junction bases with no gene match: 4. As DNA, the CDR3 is TGTGCCAGCAGCCTAGGACTAGCGAACACAGATACGCAGTATTTT. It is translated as CASSLGLANTDTQYF. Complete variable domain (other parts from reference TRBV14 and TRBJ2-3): EAGVTQFPSHSVIEKGQTVTLRCDPISGHDNLYWYRRVMGKEIKFLLHFVKESKQDESGMPNNRFLAERTGGTYSTLKVQPAELEDSGVYFCASSLGLANTDTQYFGPGTRLTVL.

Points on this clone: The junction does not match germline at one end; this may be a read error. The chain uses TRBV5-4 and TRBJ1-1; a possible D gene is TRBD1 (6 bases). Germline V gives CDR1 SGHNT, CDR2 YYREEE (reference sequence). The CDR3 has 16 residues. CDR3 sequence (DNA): TGTGTCAGCAGCTCCTGGACAGCCCCACGGGGCACTGAAGCTTTCTTT. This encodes CVSSSWTAPRGTEAFF.

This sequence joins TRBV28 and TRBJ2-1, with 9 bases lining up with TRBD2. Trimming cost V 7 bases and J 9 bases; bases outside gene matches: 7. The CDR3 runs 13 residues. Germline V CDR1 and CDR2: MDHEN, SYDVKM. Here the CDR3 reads CASTLMTSGEQFF. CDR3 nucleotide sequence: TGTGCCAGCACCCTCATGACTAGCGGTGAGCAGTTCTTC.

The CDR3 loop reads CASSPFREGRYEQFF. The CDR3, as DNA: TGCGCCAGCAGCCCTTTTCGGGAGGGCCGATATGAGCAGTTCTTC. The chain recombines TRBV4-1 with TRBJ2-1, with 8 bases that match TRBD2. Germline V gene sequence: CDR1 MGHRA, CDR2 YSYEKL. This CDR3 region has 15 residues. V shed 4 bases and J 8 bases; nucleotides not matched to a gene: 10.

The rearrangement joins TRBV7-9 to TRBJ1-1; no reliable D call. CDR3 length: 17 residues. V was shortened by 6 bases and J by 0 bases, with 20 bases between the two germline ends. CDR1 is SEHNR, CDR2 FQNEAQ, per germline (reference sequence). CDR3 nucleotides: TGTGCCAGCAGACGTTCCTTTCGTGGAGCCGTGAACACTGAAGCTTTCTTT. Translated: CASRRSFRGAVNTEAFF.

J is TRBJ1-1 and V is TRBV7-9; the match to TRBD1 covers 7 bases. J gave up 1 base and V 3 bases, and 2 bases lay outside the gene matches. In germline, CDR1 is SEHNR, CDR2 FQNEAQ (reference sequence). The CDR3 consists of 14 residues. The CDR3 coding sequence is TGTGCCAGCAGCTTTGGGACAGAGAACACTGAAGCTTTCTTT. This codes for CASSFGTENTEAFF.

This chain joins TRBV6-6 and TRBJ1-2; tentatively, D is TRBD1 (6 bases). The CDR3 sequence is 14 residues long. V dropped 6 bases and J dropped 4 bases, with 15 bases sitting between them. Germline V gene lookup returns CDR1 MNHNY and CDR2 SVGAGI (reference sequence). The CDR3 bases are TGTGCCAGCAGACCTATAACGACAGGCTATGGCTACACCTTC. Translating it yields CASRPITTGYGYTF.

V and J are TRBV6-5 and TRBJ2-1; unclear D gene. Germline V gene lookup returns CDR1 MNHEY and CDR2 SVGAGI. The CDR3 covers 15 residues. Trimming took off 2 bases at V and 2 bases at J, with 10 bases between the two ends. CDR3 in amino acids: CASSYQATTYNEQFF. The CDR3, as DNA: TGTGCCAGCAGTTACCAAGCTACTACCTACAATGAGCAGTTCTTC.

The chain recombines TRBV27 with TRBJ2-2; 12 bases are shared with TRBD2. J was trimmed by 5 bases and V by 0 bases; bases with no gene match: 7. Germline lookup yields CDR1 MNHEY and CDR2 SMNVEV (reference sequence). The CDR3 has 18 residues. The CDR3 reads CASSLSLRLAGVTGELFF. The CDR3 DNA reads TGTGCCAGCAGTTTATCGTTGAGACTAGCGGGAGTGACCGGGGAGCTGTTTTTT.

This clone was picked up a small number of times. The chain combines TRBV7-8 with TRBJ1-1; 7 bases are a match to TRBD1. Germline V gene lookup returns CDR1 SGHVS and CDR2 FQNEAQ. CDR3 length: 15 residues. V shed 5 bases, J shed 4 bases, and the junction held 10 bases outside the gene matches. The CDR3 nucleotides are TGTGCCAGCAGCGTCGACAGGGTCGGAGGCACTGAAGCTTTCTTT. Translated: CASSVDRVGGTEAFF.

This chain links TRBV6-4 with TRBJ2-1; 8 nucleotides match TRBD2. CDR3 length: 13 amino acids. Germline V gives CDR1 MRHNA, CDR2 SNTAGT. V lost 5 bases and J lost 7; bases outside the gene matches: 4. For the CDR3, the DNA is TGTGCCAGCAGTCAGCGGGAGATGAATGAGCAGTTCTTC. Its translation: CASSQREMNEQFF.

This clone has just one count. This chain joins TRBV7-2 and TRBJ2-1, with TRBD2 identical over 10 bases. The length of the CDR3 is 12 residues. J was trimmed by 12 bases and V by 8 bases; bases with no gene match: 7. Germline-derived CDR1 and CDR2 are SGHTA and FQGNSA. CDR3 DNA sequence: TGTGCCAGCGGCCAGCGGGAGGGCCGGCAGTTCTTC. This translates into CASGQREGRQFF. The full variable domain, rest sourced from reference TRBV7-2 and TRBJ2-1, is GAGVSQSPSNKVTEKGKDVELRCDPISGHTALYWYRQSLGQGLEFLIYFQGNSAPDKSGLPSDRFSAERTGGSVSTLTIQRTQQEDSAVYLCASGQREGRQFFGPGTRLTVL.

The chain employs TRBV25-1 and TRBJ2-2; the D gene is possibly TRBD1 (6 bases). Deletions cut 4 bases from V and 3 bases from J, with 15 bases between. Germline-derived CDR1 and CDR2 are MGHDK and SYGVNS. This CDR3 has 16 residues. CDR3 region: CASSATGWGYTGELFF. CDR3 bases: TGTGCCAGCAGTGCGACAGGCTGGGGATACACCGGGGAGCTGTTTTTT.

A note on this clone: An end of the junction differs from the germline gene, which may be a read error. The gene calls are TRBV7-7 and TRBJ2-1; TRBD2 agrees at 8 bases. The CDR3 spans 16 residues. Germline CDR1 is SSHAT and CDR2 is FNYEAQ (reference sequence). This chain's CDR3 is CASSLGEAGVHNEQFF. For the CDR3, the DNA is TGTGCTAGCAGCTTAGGGGAAGCGGGAGTACACAATGAGCAGTTCTTC.

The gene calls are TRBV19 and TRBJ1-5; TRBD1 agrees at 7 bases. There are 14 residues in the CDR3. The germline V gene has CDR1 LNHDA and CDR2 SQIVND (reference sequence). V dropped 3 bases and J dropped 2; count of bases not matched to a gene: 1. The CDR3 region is CASSIQGGNQPQHF. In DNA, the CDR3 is TGTGCCAGTAGTATCCAGGGGGGCAATCAGCCCCAGCATTTT.

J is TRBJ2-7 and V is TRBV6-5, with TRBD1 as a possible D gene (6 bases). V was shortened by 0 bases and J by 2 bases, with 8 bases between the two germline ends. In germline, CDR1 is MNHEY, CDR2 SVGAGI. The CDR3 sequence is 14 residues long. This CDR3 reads CASSYSRDTYEQYF. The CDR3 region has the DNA TGTGCCAGCAGTTACTCGAGGGACACCTACGAGCAGTACTTC.

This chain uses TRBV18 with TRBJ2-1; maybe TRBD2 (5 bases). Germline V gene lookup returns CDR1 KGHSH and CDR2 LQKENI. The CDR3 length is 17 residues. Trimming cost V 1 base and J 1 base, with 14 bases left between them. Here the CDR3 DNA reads TGTGCCAGCTCACCACGAGCCAGCCGAGGGTCCTACAATGAGCAGTTCTTC. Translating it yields CASSPRASRGSYNEQFF.